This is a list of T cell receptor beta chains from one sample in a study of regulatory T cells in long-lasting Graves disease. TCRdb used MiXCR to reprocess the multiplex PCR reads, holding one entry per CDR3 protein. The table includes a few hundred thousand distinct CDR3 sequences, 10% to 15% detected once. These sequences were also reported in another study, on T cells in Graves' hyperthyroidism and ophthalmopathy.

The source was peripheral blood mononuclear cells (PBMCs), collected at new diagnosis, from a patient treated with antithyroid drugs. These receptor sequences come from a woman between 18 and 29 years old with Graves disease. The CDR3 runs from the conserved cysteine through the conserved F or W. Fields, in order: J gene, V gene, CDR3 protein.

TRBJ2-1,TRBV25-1,CASSAGGASDF
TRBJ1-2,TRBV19,CASSIRTVRYGYTF
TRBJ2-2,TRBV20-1,CSARDLNRVTGELFF
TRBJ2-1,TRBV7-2,CASSARGRGDNEQFF
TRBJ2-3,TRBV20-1,CSAGTSGGPTDTQYF
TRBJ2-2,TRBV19,CASSGLAGTGELFF
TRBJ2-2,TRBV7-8,CASSLVRPRGAGELFF
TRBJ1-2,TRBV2,CASRWDRTGYGYTF
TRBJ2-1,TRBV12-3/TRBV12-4,CASSFQGLGFNEQFF
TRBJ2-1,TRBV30,CAWSVSQVSEKQFF
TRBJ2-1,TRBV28,CASSLGTSKNEQFF
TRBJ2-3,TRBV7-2,CASSKRGFEASTDTQYF
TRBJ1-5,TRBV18,CASSPSEGGQPQHF
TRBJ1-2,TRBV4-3,CASSQEGSSWGNYGYTF
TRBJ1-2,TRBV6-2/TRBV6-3,CASSSRGPVGYTF
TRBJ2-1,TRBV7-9,CASSIGHSSYNEQFF
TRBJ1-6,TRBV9,CASSAGQGGSPLHF
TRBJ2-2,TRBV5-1,CASSSLGWGPSTGELFF
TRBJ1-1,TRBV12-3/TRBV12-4,CASATLGAEAFF
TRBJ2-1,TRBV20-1,CSASDRVGNEQFF
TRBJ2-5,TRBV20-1,CSARAPWGGERETQYF
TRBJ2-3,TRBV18,CASSPFVWEQTDTQYF
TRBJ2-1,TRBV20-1,CSALAGSSYNEQFF
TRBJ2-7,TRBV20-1,CSARSLAGNEQYF
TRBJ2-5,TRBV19,CASSMRGRETQYF
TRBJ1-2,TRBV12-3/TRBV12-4,CASSFGDGYGYTF
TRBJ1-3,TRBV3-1,CASSYGNTIYF
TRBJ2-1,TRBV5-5,CASSLARDNEQFF
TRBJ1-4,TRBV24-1,CATKDRDGEKLFF
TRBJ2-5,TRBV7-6,CASSLFPIGQETQYF